The rows below give T cell receptor beta chains drawn from one sample of a study of T cell responses to AZD1222 COVID-19 vaccine. Assay: immunoSEQ multiplex PCR; the TCRdb copy retains only in-frame clones and omits some. The repertoire has more than 100,000 clones, 87% of them found once; the top ten carry about 10%. The sample in question was peripheral blood, obtained on day 0 of AZD1222 vaccination. The receptors were sampled from an adult in good health. The CDR3 runs from the conserved cysteine through the conserved F or W. Each record gives: CDR3 DNA, CDR3 protein, clone size, J gene, D gene, V gene. D genes are given only for firm matches. Clone size is not always given. Where it is, it says once, few, many or a class for expanded clones.

CDR3nt: TGTGCCAGCAGTGACGGGGATTCGTACTATGGCTACACCTTC
CDR3aa: CASSDGDSYYGYTF
abundance: NA
j_gene: TRBJ1-2
d_gene: NA
v_gene: TRBV2

CDR3nt: TGTGCCAGCAGCCCGGGTAGGGTTTATGGCTACACCTTC
CDR3aa: CASSPGRVYGYTF
abundance: once
j_gene: TRBJ1-2
d_gene: NA
v_gene: TRBV5-4

CDR3nt: TGTGCCAGCAGCTTAGTCCCAGGGAGCCAAGAGACCCAGTACTTC
CDR3aa: CASSLVPGSQETQYF
abundance: once
j_gene: TRBJ2-5
d_gene: NA
v_gene: TRBV7-2

CDR3nt: TGTGCCAGCAGTTCCCAGGGGTCTGCGAACACTGAAGCTTTCTTT
CDR3aa: CASSSQGSANTEAFF
abundance: NA
j_gene: TRBJ1-1
d_gene: NA
v_gene: TRBV6-5

CDR3nt: TGTGCCAGCAGCCCGTCCCCACAACTAGCGCGGTACTTC
CDR3aa: CASSPSPQLARYF
abundance: NA
j_gene: TRBJ2-5
d_gene: TRBD2
v_gene: TRBV7-2

CDR3nt: TGTGCCAGCAGTGGACAGGGGGCCCACGAGCAGTACTTC
CDR3aa: CASSGQGAHEQYF
abundance: NA
j_gene: TRBJ2-7
d_gene: TRBD1
v_gene: TRBV2

CDR3nt: TGTGCCACTCAGGGGGAGGCGAGGAGCACTGAAGCTTTCTTT
CDR3aa: CATQGEARSTEAFF
abundance: NA
j_gene: TRBJ1-1
d_gene: TRBD1
v_gene: TRBV2

CDR3nt: TGTGCCAGTAGTCCGATGACTAGCGGGAGGTATGAGCAGTTCTTC
CDR3aa: CASSPMTSGRYEQFF
abundance: NA
j_gene: TRBJ2-1
d_gene: TRBD2
v_gene: TRBV19

CDR3nt: TGTGCCAGCAGCCAAAGGTCGACAGGTCTCTCCTACGAGCAGTACTTC
CDR3aa: CASSQRSTGLSYEQYF
abundance: NA
j_gene: TRBJ2-7
d_gene: NA
v_gene: TRBV14

CDR3nt: TGCAGCGTTAAGGGACAGGGGAGCGGATCGGAGACCCAGTACTTC
CDR3aa: CSVKGQGSGSETQYF
abundance: NA
j_gene: TRBJ2-5
d_gene: TRBD1
v_gene: TRBV29-1

CDR3nt: TGCGCCAGCAGCCCCCACGGGGCAAGAGGCACTGAAGCTTTCTTT
CDR3aa: CASSPHGARGTEAFF
abundance: NA
j_gene: TRBJ1-1
d_gene: NA
v_gene: TRBV5-1

CDR3nt: TGTGCCAGCAGCTTCCGGGACAGGGCGCTTTCACCCCTCCACTTT
CDR3aa: CASSFRDRALSPLHF
abundance: NA
j_gene: TRBJ1-6
d_gene: TRBD1
v_gene: TRBV9

CDR3nt: TGCGCCAGCAGCATTGGACAGGGCGATCAGCCCCAGCATTTT
CDR3aa: CASSIGQGDQPQHF
abundance: few
j_gene: TRBJ1-5
d_gene: TRBD1
v_gene: TRBV5-1

CDR3nt: TGTGCCAGCAGCTCGACAGGGGACAATGAGCAGTTCTTC
CDR3aa: CASSSTGDNEQFF
abundance: NA
j_gene: TRBJ2-1
d_gene: TRBD1
v_gene: TRBV7-3

CDR3nt: TGTGCCAGCAGCCAAGAATCGGGGGGAACTAGCACAGATACGCAGTATTTT
CDR3aa: CASSQESGGTSTDTQYF
abundance: NA
j_gene: TRBJ2-3
d_gene: TRBD2
v_gene: TRBV3-1/TRBV3-2

CDR3nt: TGTGCCAGCAGTTTGTTAGGGGTAAGGGTCAAAGAGACCCAGTACTTC
CDR3aa: CASSLLGVRVKETQYF
abundance: NA
j_gene: TRBJ2-5
d_gene: NA
v_gene: TRBV28

CDR3nt: TGTGCCACCAGCAGAGATACCTCTGGGGCCAACGTCCTGACTTTC
CDR3aa: CATSRDTSGANVLTF
abundance: few
j_gene: TRBJ2-6
d_gene: NA
v_gene: TRBV15

CDR3nt: TGTGCCTGGAGTGTACTTGGGTCACCCCTCCACTTT
CDR3aa: CAWSVLGSPLHF
abundance: NA
j_gene: TRBJ1-6
d_gene: NA
v_gene: TRBV30

CDR3nt: TGCGCCAGCAGCGGGACAGGGGACCAGCCCCAGCATTTT
CDR3aa: CASSGTGDQPQHF
abundance: NA
j_gene: TRBJ1-5
d_gene: TRBD1
v_gene: TRBV5-1

CDR3nt: TGTGCCAGCAGCTTTTCAGGGGGCGACGAGCAGTACTTC
CDR3aa: CASSFSGGDEQYF
abundance: NA
j_gene: TRBJ2-7
d_gene: TRBD1
v_gene: TRBV11-2

CDR3nt: TGTGCCAGCAGCGAGCCAGCCTCTGGAAACACCATATATTTT
CDR3aa: CASSEPASGNTIYF
abundance: once
j_gene: TRBJ1-3
d_gene: NA
v_gene: TRBV9

CDR3nt: TGTGCCAGCAGCCAAGGTCCAGGCGCCGGAAACACCATATATTTT
CDR3aa: CASSQGPGAGNTIYF
abundance: NA
j_gene: TRBJ1-3
d_gene: NA
v_gene: TRBV4-2

CDR3nt: TGTGCCAGCAGCTTAGCGAGGGCCCCATTGTCAAAGGAGCAGTACTTC
CDR3aa: CASSLARAPLSKEQYF
abundance: NA
j_gene: TRBJ2-7
d_gene: NA
v_gene: TRBV7-8

CDR3nt: TGCGCCAGCAGCCCAGGGACTAGCGGGAGGGTGTACGAGCAGTACTTC
CDR3aa: CASSPGTSGRVYEQYF
abundance: NA
j_gene: TRBJ2-7
d_gene: TRBD2
v_gene: TRBV4-1

CDR3nt: TGTGCCAGCAGCTTTCAAAACTACGAGCAGTACTTC
CDR3aa: CASSFQNYEQYF
abundance: NA
j_gene: TRBJ2-7
d_gene: NA
v_gene: TRBV28

CDR3nt: TGTGCCAGCAGTTTTCCCCCCCAGCCCCAGCATTTT
CDR3aa: CASSFPPQPQHF
abundance: once
j_gene: TRBJ1-5
d_gene: NA
v_gene: TRBV7-2

CDR3nt: TGCGCCAGCAGTTTTCAGGGGAGACCCCTCTACGAGCAGTACTTC
CDR3aa: CASSFQGRPLYEQYF
abundance: once
j_gene: TRBJ2-7
d_gene: NA
v_gene: TRBV10-2

CDR3nt: TGCGCCAGCAGCCCAACCGCAGGGACCCATGGCTACACCTTC
CDR3aa: CASSPTAGTHGYTF
abundance: NA
j_gene: TRBJ1-2
d_gene: NA
v_gene: TRBV5-1

CDR3nt: TGTGCCAGTTACTGGGACAGTATCTCTGGGGCCAACGTCCTGACTTTC
CDR3aa: CASYWDSISGANVLTF
abundance: NA
j_gene: TRBJ2-6
d_gene: TRBD1
v_gene: TRBV2

CDR3nt: TGTGCCAGCAGCGGACTTGAGGCAGTCGAAGCTTTCTTT
CDR3aa: CASSGLEAVEAFF
abundance: NA
j_gene: TRBJ1-1
d_gene: NA
v_gene: TRBV5-8

CDR3nt: TGTGCCAGCGCGCACGGCGGCAATCAGCCCCAGCATTTT
CDR3aa: CASAHGGNQPQHF
abundance: NA
j_gene: TRBJ1-5
d_gene: NA
v_gene: TRBV7-9

CDR3nt: TGCAGCGTTGAAAGGGGGCTAAACACTGAAGCTTTCTTT
CDR3aa: CSVERGLNTEAFF
abundance: NA
j_gene: TRBJ1-1
d_gene: TRBD1
v_gene: TRBV29-1

CDR3nt: TGTGCCAGCAAGGGGAGTAGCGCAGATACGCAGTATTTT
CDR3aa: CASKGSSADTQYF
abundance: NA
j_gene: TRBJ2-3
d_gene: NA
v_gene: TRBV6-5

CDR3nt: TGTGCCAGCAGCTTGCTGGAGAATTCACCCCTCCACTTT
CDR3aa: CASSLLENSPLHF
abundance: NA
j_gene: TRBJ1-6
d_gene: NA
v_gene: TRBV7-9

CDR3nt: TGTGCCAGCAAGAGATTAAACACCGGGGAGCTGTTTTTT
CDR3aa: CASKRLNTGELFF
abundance: NA
j_gene: TRBJ2-2
d_gene: NA
v_gene: TRBV12-3/TRBV12-4

CDR3nt: TGTGCCAGCAGACCGAGGACTAGCGGGGGGGCGGATACGCAGTATTTT
CDR3aa: CASRPRTSGGADTQYF
abundance: once
j_gene: TRBJ2-3
d_gene: TRBD2
v_gene: TRBV2

CDR3nt: TGTGCCAGCAGTAAAGGACTAGCGGGGATCTTACGAGAGCAGTTCTTC
CDR3aa: CASSKGLAGILREQFF
abundance: NA
j_gene: TRBJ2-1
d_gene: TRBD2
v_gene: TRBV2

CDR3nt: TGCGCCAGCAGTGAGAGCGGGAACTCCTACAATGAGCAGTTCTTC
CDR3aa: CASSESGNSYNEQFF
abundance: once
j_gene: TRBJ2-1
d_gene: TRBD2
v_gene: TRBV10-1

CDR3nt: TGTGCCAGCAGTTACGGACTGGCCAAAAACATTCAGTACTTC
CDR3aa: CASSYGLAKNIQYF
abundance: NA
j_gene: TRBJ2-4
d_gene: NA
v_gene: TRBV27

CDR3nt: TGTGCCAGCAGTTACTCGGAGGGAACAAACTATGGCTACACCTTC
CDR3aa: CASSYSEGTNYGYTF
abundance: NA
j_gene: TRBJ1-2
d_gene: NA
v_gene: TRBV6-5

CDR3nt: TGTGCCAGCAGACCAGGGGCGGGAAACACCATATATTTT
CDR3aa: CASRPGAGNTIYF
abundance: NA
j_gene: TRBJ1-3
d_gene: NA
v_gene: TRBV25-1

CDR3nt: TGTGCCAGCAGCCAAGGGGTAGTTAATTCACCCCTCCACTTT
CDR3aa: CASSQGVVNSPLHF
abundance: NA
j_gene: TRBJ1-6
d_gene: NA
v_gene: TRBV4-2